This entry concerns a single TCR beta chain. V was shortened by 6 bases and J by 5 bases, with 13 bases between the two germline ends. In germline, CDR1 is MNHEY, CDR2 SVGEGT. The CDR3 totals 13 residues. This record belongs to a study of T cell repertoires in aging, cancer and after chemotherapy. A mixed TRB-A/B primer pool amplified rearranged TRB by multiplex touch-down PCR. Each CDR3 protein is one row after TCRdb ran MiXCR on the multiplex PCR reads. The table includes 2,500 to 3,000 distinct CDR3 sequences, 50% to 70% detected once. Amplification of TCR beta used genomic DNA extracted from peripheral blood.

This clonotype originated in a human donor with a blood cancer. The source material was blood. The rearrangement joins TRBV6-2 or TRBV6-3 to TRBJ2-5, with D possibly being TRBD1 or TRBD2 (6 bases each). DNA of the CDR3: TGTGCCAGCAGGATAAGGGGGGCGGAGACCCAGTACTTC. Translation: CASRIRGAETQYF.